The rows below give T cell receptor beta chains drawn from one sample of a study of blood T cell repertoires in COVID-19. The data were produced by immunoSEQ multiplex PCR, yet TCRdb's version contains in-frame clones alone and is incomplete. Found here are about 15,000 clones, 92% of them singletons; the top ten hold about 7.6%. Source material: peripheral blood. The receptors come from a human donor with active COVID-19. The donor label of this sample is uncertain. The CDR3 runs from the conserved cysteine through the conserved F or W. D genes are given only for firm matches.

j_gene: TRBJ2-7; v_gene: TRBV5-6; d_gene: .; CDR3nt: TGTGCCAGCAGCTTTCGGACAGGGAGGGCCTACGAGCAGTACTTC; CDR3aa: CASSFRTGRAYEQYF
j_gene: TRBJ2-1; v_gene: TRBV5-4; d_gene: TRBD2; CDR3nt: TGTGCCAGCAGCTTGGCTAGCGGGGGGACCAATGAGCAGTTCTTC; CDR3aa: CASSLASGGTNEQFF
j_gene: TRBJ2-7; v_gene: TRBV18; d_gene: TRBD1; CDR3nt: TGTGCCAGCTCACGTGGACAGGGCTCCTACGAGCAGTACTTC; CDR3aa: CASSRGQGSYEQYF
j_gene: TRBJ2-5; v_gene: TRBV5-4; d_gene: TRBD2; CDR3nt: TGTGCCAGCAGCTGGCGGGGGGTTGAGACCCAGTACTTC; CDR3aa: CASSWRGVETQYF
j_gene: TRBJ1-1; v_gene: TRBV5-1; d_gene: TRBD1; CDR3nt: TGCGCCAGCAGCTGGAGACAGGGAGAAGCCCTGAACACTGAAGCTTTCTTT; CDR3aa: CASSWRQGEALNTEAFF
j_gene: TRBJ2-1; v_gene: TRBV6-2/TRBV6-3; d_gene: TRBD2; CDR3nt: TGTGCCAGCAGTTACCTAGCGGGAGCGGACTACAATGAGCAGTTCTTC; CDR3aa: CASSYLAGADYNEQFF
j_gene: TRBJ1-6; v_gene: TRBV5-6; d_gene: .; CDR3nt: TGTGCCAGCAGCCGGGGACAAGAGATCCTCCACTTT; CDR3aa: CASSRGQEILHF
j_gene: TRBJ1-2; v_gene: TRBV5-1; d_gene: TRBD1; CDR3nt: TGCGCCAGCAGTTCAGACAGGGACGGCTACACCTTC; CDR3aa: CASSSDRDGYTF
j_gene: TRBJ1-5; v_gene: TRBV18; d_gene: TRBD1; CDR3nt: TGTGCCAGCTCACCACAGGGGGCCCTTAGCAATCAGCCCCAGCATTTT; CDR3aa: CASSPQGALSNQPQHF
j_gene: TRBJ1-4; v_gene: TRBV12-2; d_gene: .; CDR3nt: TGTGCAAGTCGCTTAGCTTTTTTACAGGGAATTTGGGGAAGTGAAAAACTGTTTTTT; CDR3aa: CASRLAFLQGIWGSEKLFF
j_gene: TRBJ2-5; v_gene: TRBV9; d_gene: .; CDR3nt: TGTGCCAGCAGCGTAGCAGGGACTCAAGAGACCCAGTACTTC; CDR3aa: CASSVAGTQETQYF
j_gene: TRBJ2-7; v_gene: TRBV3-1/TRBV3-2; d_gene: .; CDR3nt: TGTGCCAGCAGCCAAGTCCGACAGGTTGAGCAGTACTTC; CDR3aa: CASSQVRQVEQYF
j_gene: TRBJ1-1; v_gene: TRBV2; d_gene: TRBD1; CDR3nt: TGTGCCAGCATCCCCCAGGGGGCAGGAAAAGCTTTCTTT; CDR3aa: CASIPQGAGKAFF
j_gene: TRBJ2-3; v_gene: TRBV20-1; d_gene: .; CDR3nt: TGCAGTGCTAGAAGCCCAGATACGCAGTATTTT; CDR3aa: CSARSPDTQYF